A single sample is the source of the 18 T cell receptor beta chains below, sequenced in a study of post-analysis software for immune sequencing data. Findings and caveats of the study: In patients, TRBV5-6, TRBV5-1 and TRBV20-1 belonged to roughly 5 TRBV segments found more frequently than in controls.

Included in the TCR beta cDNA libraries were unique molecular identifiers. TCRdb re-called the PCR reads through MiXCR, storing one row per CDR3 protein. The sample has hundreds of thousands of distinct CDR3 sequences, just under 30% seen once. No antigens are known for them. The sample consisted of blood. The receptors come from a girl under 18 with multiple sclerosis.

The chain joins TRBV20-1 to TRBJ2-5; 15 positions match TRBD2. J was trimmed by 4 bases and V by 0 bases; bases with no gene match: 9. CDR1 is DFQATT, CDR2 SNEGSKA, per germline (reference sequence). CDR3 size: 18 residues. The CDR3 loop reads CSARDQGLAGGPGETQYF. DNA for the CDR3: TGCAGTGCTAGAGATCAAGGACTAGCGGGAGGGCCGGGAGAGACCCAGTACTTC.

This clonotype was detected only a few times. The rearrangement uses TRBV4-3 and TRBJ2-1; a weak D match, TRBD2 (6 bases). CDR1 is LGHNA, CDR2 YSLEER, per germline. V dropped 0 bases and J dropped 2 bases, with 11 bases sitting between them. This CDR3 region has 16 residues. The CDR3 sequence is CASSQDVGGTYNEQFF. The CDR3, as DNA: TGCGCCAGCAGCCAAGATGTAGGCGGGACCTACAATGAGCAGTTCTTC.

In DNA form, the CDR3 reads TGTGCCAGCAGTACACCCGACAGGGATCGTGACACCGGGGAGCTGTTTTTT. Amino acids: CASSTPDRDRDTGELFF. The gene calls are TRBV28 and TRBJ2-2; 7 nucleotides agree with TRBD1. The CDR3 runs 17 residues. The V segment lost 5 bases and the J segment 3 bases; nucleotides outside the gene matches: 12. Germline V gene lookup returns CDR1 MDHEN and CDR2 SYDVKM.

The rearrangement uses TRBV29-1 and TRBJ1-1, with D uncertain. The ends were cut back, 6 bases at V and 4 bases at J, with 9 bases in the middle. This CDR3 comprises 11 residues. The V gene's germline CDR1 is SQVTM and CDR2 ANQGSEA. This CDR3 is CSVQRPTEAFF. The CDR3, as DNA: TGCAGCGTCCAAAGGCCCACTGAAGCTTTCTTT.

The rearrangement joins TRBV29-1 to TRBJ1-5; no firm D call. The V gene lost 6 bases and the J gene lost 0 bases, with 9 bases spanning the gap. Looked up from germline, CDR1 is SQVTM and CDR2 is ANQGSEA. This CDR3 region has 13 residues. The CDR3 sequence: CSVGGLSNQPQHF. The CDR3 DNA reads as TGCAGCGTGGGAGGACTTAGCAATCAGCCCCAGCATTTT.

The chain couples TRBV3-1 to TRBJ1-4; D is unclear. V was shortened by 2 bases and J by 4 bases, with 17 bases between the two germline ends. The germline V gene has CDR1 LGHDT and CDR2 YNNKEL (reference sequence). This CDR3 is 17 amino acids long. The CDR3 protein is CASSQPFNGRSNEKLFF. CDR3 in DNA: TGTGCCAGCAGCCAACCCTTCAACGGACGAAGTAATGAAAAACTGTTTTTT.

The rearrangement links TRBV5-1 to TRBJ1-2; 11 nucleotides align to TRBD1. There are 15 residues in the CDR3. V trimming: 4 bases; J trimming: 4 bases; junction bases outside the gene matches: 6. Germline V CDR1 and CDR2: SGHRS, YFSETQ. Written as DNA, the CDR3 is TGCGCCAGCAGCATGGACAGGGGGCGTAGCTATGGCTACACCTTC. Amino acid sequence: CASSMDRGRSYGYTF.

V gene TRBV20-1 combines with J gene TRBJ2-4; either TRBD1 or TRBD2 may supply D (5 bases each). TRBJ2-7 explains the end of the DNA better; the J call may be wrong. CDR3 length: 12 residues. Germline V lookup: CDR1 DFQATT, CDR2 SNEGSKA (reference sequence). The CDR3 spells CSARGSPYEQYF. For the CDR3, the DNA is TGCAGTGCCCGGGGCAGTCCCTACGAGCAGTACTTC.

V usage is TRBV29-1 and J usage is TRBJ1-4; D is perhaps TRBD1 (5 bases). The CDR3 consists of 13 residues. The germline gives CDR1 SQVTM, CDR2 ANQGSEA. V shed 4 bases and J shed 8 bases, with 14 bases lying between them. The CDR3 DNA reads as TGCAGCGTTGGCCCGGTGGGGGTCGAAAAACTGTTTTTT. Its translation is CSVGPVGVEKLFF.

The V call is TRBV20-1, the J call TRBJ2-2; D call uncertain. The germline gives CDR1 DFQATT, CDR2 SNEGSKA (reference sequence). V gave up 3 bases and J gave up 5 bases, with 13 bases separating them. This CDR3 is 14 amino acids long. The CDR3 coding sequence is TGCAGTGCTAGCATGGTGGATTTTACCGGGGAGCTGTTTTTT. It translates to CSASMVDFTGELFF.

The chain joins TRBV6-5 to TRBJ2-7, with D maybe TRBD2 (7 bases). This CDR3 has 14 residues. Germline CDR1 is MNHEY and CDR2 is SVGAGI. V dropped 6 bases and J dropped 11 bases, with 23 bases sitting between them. CDR3 sequence (DNA): TGTGCCAGCAGATCAAGGGGGGGATTTCTCTGGGAGTACTTC. Translated: CASRSRGGFLWEYF.

The V gene is TRBV5-8, the J gene TRBJ2-3; perhaps TRBD2 as D (6 bases). This CDR3 is 17 amino acids long. V gave up 3 bases and J gave up 3 bases, with 20 bases separating them. Germline V gene data show CDR1 as SGHTS and CDR2 as YDEGEE. Written as DNA, the CDR3 is TGTGCCAGCAGCTGGGGCGGAGGGTATAGGATAACAGATACGCAGTATTTT. Translation gives CASSWGGGYRITDTQYF.

The chain joins TRBV12-3 or TRBV12-4 to TRBJ2-1; D remains ambiguous. CDR3 size: 16 residues. V lost 3 bases and J lost 0, with 12 bases in between. The CDR3 nucleotides are TGTGCCAGCAGTTTTGGGCTCCCCGACTCCTACAATGAGCAGTTCTTC. Translated, it gives CASSFGLPDSYNEQFF.

This sequence joins TRBV20-1 and TRBJ1-2, with D possibly TRBD1 on 6 matching bases. The CDR3 contains 13 residues. Germline lookup yields CDR1 DFQATT and CDR2 SNEGSKA (reference sequence). The ends were cut back, 6 bases at V and 4 bases at J, with 15 bases in the middle. CDR3 sequence reads: CSAPGGASYGYTF. In DNA form, the CDR3 reads TGCAGTGCCCCCGGGGGGGCTAGCTATGGCTACACCTTC.

This clonotype was picked up a small number of times. The rearrangement links TRBV7-8 to TRBJ1-6, with unresolved D. Trimming cost V 5 bases and J 9 bases, with 14 bases left between them. CDR1 SGHVS and CDR2 FQNEAQ come from the germline V gene. The CDR3 consists of 14 residues. For the CDR3, the DNA is TGTGCCAGCAGCCCCCAGTGGGTTCCTTCACCCCTCCACTTT. Translation gives CASSPQWVPSPLHF. The whole variable domain, remainder taken from reference TRBV7-8 and TRBJ1-6, is GAGVSQSPRYKVAKRGQDVALRCDPISGHVSLFWYQQALGQGPEFLTYFQNEAQLDKSGLPSDRFFAERPEGSVSTLKIQRTQQEDSAVYLCASSPQWVPSPLHFGNGTRLTVT.

This clonotype was observed a handful of times. The gene calls are TRBV29-1 and TRBJ2-7, with D possibly being TRBD1 (6 bases). V lost 5 bases to trimming and J lost 5 bases, with 13 bases between them. In germline, CDR1 is SQVTM, CDR2 ANQGSEA. CDR3 length equals 12 residues. The CDR3 loop is CSVPQGGDEQYF. CDR3 nucleotide sequence: TGCAGCGTTCCACAGGGTGGGGACGAGCAGTACTTC.

The rearrangement uses TRBV10-3 and TRBJ2-5; D remains ambiguous. With 6 bases removed from V and 1 base from J, the gap between germline ends came to 6 bases. The germline V gene has CDR1 ENHRY and CDR2 SYGVKD. This CDR3 comprises 12 residues. The CDR3: CAIRAGQETQYF. DNA for the CDR3: TGTGCCATCAGGGCAGGCCAAGAGACCCAGTACTTC.

This clonotype occurred a few times. This chain joins TRBV4-3 and TRBJ2-1; D remains ambiguous. CDR1 and CDR2 from the germline V gene are LGHNA and YSLEER. The CDR3 runs to 16 residues. The V end was cut by 0 bases, the J end by 6 bases, with 15 bases between. DNA of the CDR3: TGCGCCAGCAGCCAAGATTGGCAGGCCGACATCAATGAGCAGTTCTTC. It yields the protein CASSQDWQADINEQFF.